This T cell receptor (beta chain) derives from a study of graft-versus-host responses after intestinal transplantation. Overall study: Every transplant recipient was induced with anti-thymocyte globulin, then maintained on tacrolimus and steroids for about 3 years. Study results and limitations: GvH clones turned up in recipient marrow; some had shown up first in ileum or blood.

Germline V lookup: CDR1 MNHEY, CDR2 SVGAGI. Germline trimming cut 11 bases from V and 0 bases from J; bases unmatched to any gene: 10. CDR3 length: 15 residues. Produced via immunoSEQ multiplex PCR; TCRdb's table is partial and in-frame only. The data contain some 40,000 clones, more than 85% of them seen just once; the ten biggest clones take up 3.6%. Concerning this clone: Antigen: not known.

J is TRBJ1-5 and V is TRBV6-5; 7 bases fit TRBD1. The source was PBMCs, collected 734 days after intestinal transplantation. The TCR was taken from a human patient who received an intestinal transplant, so some T cells may come from the graft donor. In nucleotides, the CDR3 is TGTGCCCTGACAGGGAGGGGGAATAGCAATCAGCCCCAGCATTTT. The encoded protein is CALTGRGNSNQPQHF.